This record looks at one T cell receptor (beta chain) sequence and its context. This record belongs to a study of cytomegalovirus exposure and HLA in healthy donors. Germline lookup yields CDR1 LNHDA and CDR2 SQIVND (reference sequence). J gave up 2 bases and V 1 base, and 6 bases lay outside the gene matches. The CDR3 covers 17 residues. The PCR ran on 60 Vbeta and 13 Jbeta primers. Data came from immunoSEQ multiplex PCR; TCRdb stores just in-frame clones and leaves some out. The repertoire has roughly 160,000 clones, 80% to 90% of them found once; the top ten carry under 15%. The clonotype originates from a woman in her 50s in good health and CMV-seronegative. Material: PBMCs. The chain employs TRBV19 and TRBJ1-5; 9 bases map to TRBD1. The CDR3 region has the DNA TGTGCCAGTAGTATAGCTGGACAGGGGTGGGGCAATCAGCCCCAGCATTTT. Protein: CASSIAGQGWGNQPQHF.